Given below is one T cell receptor (beta chain) in context. J gave up 9 bases and V 3 bases, and 17 bases lay outside the gene matches. CDR1 and CDR2 (germline): SGHTA, FQGNSA. The CDR3 sequence is 17 residues long. This sample was included in a study of blood T cells in healthy people across ages. Then a second PCR, running about 6 to 11 cycles, was carried out with a sample-barcoded 5' primer and a J-beta primer mix. Any given sample supplied a minimum of 2.5 million CDR3-containing paired-end reads. MiXCR was run by TCRdb on the 5' RACE reads, yielding one entry per CDR3 protein. This table holds fewer than 750,000 distinct CDR3 sequences, 40% to 50% found once.

This sequence was found in an elderly man in good health. V gene TRBV7-2 combines with J gene TRBJ2-1; TRBD2 matches at 7 bases. The sample consisted of blood. In DNA, the CDR3 is TGTGCCAGCAGCTTCGAGGGAAGGGCTAGCGGATCCGGTGAGCAGTTCTTC. Translation: CASSFEGRASGSGEQFF.